One T cell receptor (beta chain) is described in this entry. The antigen is unknown. This record comes from a study of cytomegalovirus exposure and HLA in healthy donors. General study findings and limits: Rare sequences made up most TCRs, while some public TCRs were found in many donors. Among donors in an Asian-associated ancestry cluster, a later analysis reportedly found fewer N-insertions than the approximately 700-donor mean. There were a few CMV-associated chains whose specificity for CMV antigens was confirmed in vitro. Certain indistinguishable V segments, among them TRBV6-2 and TRBV6-3, were excluded.

From germline, CDR1 is SEHNR and CDR2 FQNEAQ (reference sequence). The CDR3 contains 18 residues. Losses at the gene ends were 5 bases for V and 0 bases for J; bases not matched to a gene: 8. PCR involved 60 Vbeta and 13 Jbeta primers. Data came from immunoSEQ multiplex PCR; TCRdb stores just in-frame clones and leaves some out. Among over 150,000 clones listed, just under 75% were seen once. J is TRBJ1-6 and V is TRBV7-9; 9 bases line up with TRBD1. Sequences were obtained from PBMCs. The sequence came from a man between 25 and 39 years old in good health and CMV-seropositive. The CDR3 spells CASSPGQGLFSYNSPLHF. The CDR3 nucleotides read TGTGCCAGCAGCCCGGGACAGGGTCTCTTCTCCTATAATTCACCCCTCCACTTT.